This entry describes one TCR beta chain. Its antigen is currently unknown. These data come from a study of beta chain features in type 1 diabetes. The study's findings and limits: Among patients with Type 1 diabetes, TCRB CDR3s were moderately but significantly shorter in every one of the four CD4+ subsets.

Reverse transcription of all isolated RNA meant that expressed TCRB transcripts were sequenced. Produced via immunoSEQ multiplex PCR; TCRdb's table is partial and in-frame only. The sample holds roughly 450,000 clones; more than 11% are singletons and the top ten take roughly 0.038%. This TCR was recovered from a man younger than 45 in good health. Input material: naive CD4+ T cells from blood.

CDR3 DNA sequence: TGTGCCAGCAGCTTACTTCCCGACAGGGTCAATGAAAAACTGTTTTTT. Translating gives CASSLLPDRVNEKLFF. The rearrangement uses TRBV7-2 and TRBJ1-4; 7 nucleotides align to TRBD1. Trimming at V came to 2 bases and at J to 5 bases, leaving 8 bases not matched to a gene. This CDR3 contains 16 residues. Germline V lookup: CDR1 SGHTA, CDR2 FQGNSA. The variable domain in full, with the rest retrieved from reference TRBV7-2 and TRBJ1-4, is GAGVSQSPSNKVTEKGKDVELRCDPISGHTALYWYRQSLGQGLEFLIYFQGNSAPDKSGLPSDRFSAERTGGSVSTLTIQRTQQEDSAVYLCASSLLPDRVNEKLFFGSGTQLSVL.